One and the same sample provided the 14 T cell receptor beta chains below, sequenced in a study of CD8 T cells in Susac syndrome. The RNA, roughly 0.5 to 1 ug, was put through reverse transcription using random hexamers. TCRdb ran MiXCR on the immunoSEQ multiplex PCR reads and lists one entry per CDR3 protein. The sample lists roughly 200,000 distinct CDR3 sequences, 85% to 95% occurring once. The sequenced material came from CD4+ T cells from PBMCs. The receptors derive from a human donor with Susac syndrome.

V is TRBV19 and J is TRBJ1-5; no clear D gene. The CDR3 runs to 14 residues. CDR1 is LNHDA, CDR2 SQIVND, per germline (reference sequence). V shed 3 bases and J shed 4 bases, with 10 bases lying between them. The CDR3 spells CASSIRQPNQPQHF. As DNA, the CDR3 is TGTGCCAGTAGTATCCGGCAGCCTAATCAGCCCCAGCATTTT.

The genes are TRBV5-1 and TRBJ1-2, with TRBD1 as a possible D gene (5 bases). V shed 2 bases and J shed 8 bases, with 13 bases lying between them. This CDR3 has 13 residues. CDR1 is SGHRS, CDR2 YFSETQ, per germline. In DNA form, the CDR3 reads TGCGCCAGCAGCTTCGGGGCTCAGAGGGGCTACACCTTC. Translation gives CASSFGAQRGYTF.

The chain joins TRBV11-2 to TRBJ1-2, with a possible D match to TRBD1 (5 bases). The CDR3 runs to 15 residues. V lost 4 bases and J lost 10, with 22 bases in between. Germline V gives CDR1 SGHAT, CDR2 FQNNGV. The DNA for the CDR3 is TGTGCCAGCAGCTCTCCTAAATCGGGCAGGGTATCCTACACCTTC. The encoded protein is CASSSPKSGRVSYTF. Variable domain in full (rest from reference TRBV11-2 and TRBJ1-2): EAGVAQSPRYKIIEKRQSVAFWCNPISGHATLYWYQQILGQGPKLLIQFQNNGVVDDSQLPKDRFSAERLKGVDSTLKIQPAKLEDSAVYLCASSSPKSGRVSYTFGSGTRLTVV.

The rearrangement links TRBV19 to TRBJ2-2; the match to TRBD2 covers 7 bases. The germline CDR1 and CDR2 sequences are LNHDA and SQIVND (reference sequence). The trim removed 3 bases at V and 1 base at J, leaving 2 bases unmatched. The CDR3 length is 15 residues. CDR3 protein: CASSITGGNTGELFF. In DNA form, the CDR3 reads TGTGCCAGTAGTATCACGGGAGGGAACACCGGGGAGCTGTTTTTT. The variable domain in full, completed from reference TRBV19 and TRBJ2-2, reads DGGITQSPKYLFRKEGQNVTLSCEQNLNHDAMYWYRQDPGQGLRLIYYSQIVNDFQKGDIAEGYSVSREKKESFPLTVTSAQKNPTAFYLCASSITGGNTGELFFGEGSRLTVL.

CDR3 sequence reads: CASSRRGWYNEKLFF. The CDR3, as DNA: TGTGCCAGCAGTCGCAGAGGCTGGTATAATGAAAAACTGTTTTTT. V is TRBV28 and J is TRBJ1-4; no definite D call. The CDR3 has 15 amino acids. The ends were cut back, 5 bases at V and 4 bases at J, with 14 bases in the middle. Germline V gene sequence: CDR1 MDHEN, CDR2 SYDVKM.

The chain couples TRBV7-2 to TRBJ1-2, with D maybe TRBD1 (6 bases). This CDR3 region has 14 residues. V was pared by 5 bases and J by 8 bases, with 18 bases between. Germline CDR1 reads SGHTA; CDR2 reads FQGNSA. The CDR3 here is CASSPPLAGEGYTF. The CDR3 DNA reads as TGTGCCAGCAGCCCCCCTTTGGCAGGGGAAGGCTACACCTTC.

The CDR3 region has the DNA TGTGCCAGCAGTATGGGGGCAAGCTCCTACGAGCAGTACTTC. Protein sequence: CASSMGASSYEQYF. The rearrangement joins TRBV11-3 to TRBJ2-7, with a possible D match to TRBD1 (6 bases). This CDR3 comprises 14 residues. Germline-derived CDR1 and CDR2 are SGHNT and YENEEA. V lost 6 bases to trimming and J lost 0 bases, with 12 bases between them.

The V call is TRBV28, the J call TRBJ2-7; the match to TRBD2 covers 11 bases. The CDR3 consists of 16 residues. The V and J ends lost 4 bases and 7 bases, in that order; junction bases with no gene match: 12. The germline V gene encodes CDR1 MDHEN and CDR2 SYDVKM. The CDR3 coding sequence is TGTGCCAGCAGTTCAATAGCGGGAGGGCCTTTGTGGGAGCAGTACTTC. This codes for CASSSIAGGPLWEQYF.

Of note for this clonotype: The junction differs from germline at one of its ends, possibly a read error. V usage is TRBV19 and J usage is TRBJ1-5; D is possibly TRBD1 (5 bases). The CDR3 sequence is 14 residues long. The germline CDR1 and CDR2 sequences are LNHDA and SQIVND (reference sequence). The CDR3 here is CASRIGHGYQPQHF. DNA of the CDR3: TGTGCCAGTAGAATAGGACATGGGTATCAGCCCCAGCATTTT.

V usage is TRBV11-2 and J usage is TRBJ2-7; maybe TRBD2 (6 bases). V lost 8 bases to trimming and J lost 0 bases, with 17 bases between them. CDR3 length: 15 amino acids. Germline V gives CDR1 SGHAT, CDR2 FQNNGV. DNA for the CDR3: TGTGCCAGCGCGGGGCTTAAATTAAGCTCCTACGAGCAGTACTTC. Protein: CASAGLKLSSYEQYF.

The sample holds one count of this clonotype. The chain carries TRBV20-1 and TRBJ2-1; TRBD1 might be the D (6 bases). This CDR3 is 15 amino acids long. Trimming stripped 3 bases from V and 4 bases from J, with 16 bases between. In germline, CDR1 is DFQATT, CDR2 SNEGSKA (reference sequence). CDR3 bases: TGCAGTGCTAGCTCCTGGCAGGGGCGTTACAATGAGCAGTTCTTC. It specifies CSASSWQGRYNEQFF.

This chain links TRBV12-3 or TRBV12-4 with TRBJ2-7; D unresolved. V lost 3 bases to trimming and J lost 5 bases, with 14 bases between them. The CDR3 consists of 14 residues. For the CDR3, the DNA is TGTGCCAGCAGTTTTGCCGGATTTCCTAACGAGCAGTACTTC. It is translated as CASSFAGFPNEQYF.

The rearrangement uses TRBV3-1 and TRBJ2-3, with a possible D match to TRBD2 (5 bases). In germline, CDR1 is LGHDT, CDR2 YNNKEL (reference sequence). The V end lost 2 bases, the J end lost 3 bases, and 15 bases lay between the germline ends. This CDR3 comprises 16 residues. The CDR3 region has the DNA TGTGCCAGCAGCCAAACGGCGGGCTTTCGGACAGATACGCAGTATTTT. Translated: CASSQTAGFRTDTQYF.

The CDR3 region is CASSLSGRGREQYF. The CDR3 coding sequence is TGTGCCAGCAGCTTGTCGGGCAGGGGTAGGGAGCAGTACTTC. The chain couples TRBV5-4 to TRBJ2-7; the D gene is possibly TRBD1 (6 bases). CDR1 is SGHNT and CDR2 is YYREEE in the germline V gene (reference sequence). Between the trimmed V and J ends, which lost 1 base and 7 bases, there was a span of 15 bases. The CDR3 loop spans 14 amino acids.